This T cell receptor beta chain was observed in a study of beta chain features in type 1 diabetes (dated by TCRdb to between 2018 and 2020). Regarding the complete study: Mean age, gender distribution, total cell number and subset yield were not different between patients and healthy donors. Across all samples, some 110,000,000 sorted cells were examined, and cell number per subset correlated strongly with RNA yield. Regulatory and stem cell-like memory subsets were obtained from only 8 patients and roughly 8 healthy donors, while naive and central memory subsets were obtained from all 28 donors. The study compared TCRB repertoires of sorted circulating CD4+ T cell subsets between recently diagnosed type 1 diabetes patients and matched healthy donors.

Points the paper makes about the study in general: Naive, central memory and regulatory TCRB repertoires appeared to be more alike among patients than among healthy donors. Because the HLA sub-analyses included only small numbers of individuals, any influence of HLA type on TCRB rearrangement was left unresolved. PCR might favor shorter templates, but patient and control samples were amplified and corrected together, so any skew would affect both groups equally. Type 1 diabetes patients showed a moderate but significant shortening of TCRB CDR3 length in all four CD4+ subsets. Patients with type 1 diabetes made fewer insertions and deleted more nucleotides at VDJ recombination sites, implying thymic rearrangement abnormalities. Because cDNA rather than genomic DNA was sequenced, highly expressing activated cells could have been over-represented, although no difference in activation and CD3 levels was found between groups.

A note on this clone: Its cognate antigen has yet to be identified. Base-call qualities are not available, and no considerably larger clone is one nucleotide away.

All of the isolated RNA was reverse transcribed with the High Capacity cDNA Reverse Transcription Kit, so expressed TCRB transcripts were sequenced. Deep immunoSEQ sequencing was applied to naive, central memory and regulatory T cell samples, giving an average of about 3.8 million total reads per sample. After sorted cells were lysed in RLT buffer, RNA was extracted with DNase-treated RNeasy Micro or Mini kits, with the choice depending on cell number. To prevent cross-contamination, each cell subset was processed individually, whereas patient and healthy donor samples were processed jointly. The immunoSEQ multiplex PCR was used to amplify TCRB sequences from cDNA, yielding 87-bp fragments that span the CDR3 region. Sequencing of the amplicons was done on the Illumina HiSeq platform. The study's processing was this. PCR bias was computationally corrected using synthetic template baselines, reads within Hamming distance 2 were collapsed, and singletons that could not be merged were discarded. Reads were aligned against IMGT so that V, D and J genes, CDR3 length and insertions or deletions at six rearrangement sites could be assigned. Clonotype counts were normalized to sorted cell number within each subset before computing true diversity and Gini coefficients with the tcR R package. Repertoire sharing was quantified using the overlap coefficient calculated on TCRB nucleotide sequences. As a proxy for the pre-selection repertoire, out-of-frame TCRB sequences from naive cells were analyzed. Not all clones reach the TCRdb copy of this immuneACCESS table, which keeps in-frame sequences only. Checked studies attribute under half of the gap to unresolved V genes and leave the rest unexplained. V, J and clone size are those of that table, while D and trimming were read from the DNA. For this sample the table gives about 360,000 clones, of which approximately 12% were detected only once. The top ten clonotypes cover roughly 0.015% of the sample.

Each donor gave one peripheral blood draw, approximately 0.11 L on average, collected into heparinised tubes. Naive, central memory, regulatory and stem cell-like memory CD4+ T cells were sorted on a BD FACSAria II using a panel including CD45RO, CCR7, CD25, CD127, CD95 and CD27. All sorted populations exceeded 98% purity. PBMCs were isolated immediately by Lymphoprep density gradient centrifugation and stained directly without culture. Samples were stained and sorted in pairs, with one healthy donor and one patient per experiment, so that batch effects were minimized. Relative to germline, V is missing 5 bases and J is missing 2 bases, with 9 bases of the junction outside any gene match. From the cysteine up to the phenylalanine, the CDR3 has a length of 17 residues. Only the CDR3 region is kept as DNA, spanning 51 bases read in frame from base 1. The germline V gene encodes CDR1 SGHTA and CDR2 FQGNSA.

Recombination joined TRBV7-2 with TRBJ2-7; 13 central nucleotides agree with TRBD2. This receptor was obtained from a man aged 18-30 years in good health. Sequencing input: naive CD4+ T cells from blood. This specimen's cell subset or site label, per the study, means: true naive CD4+ T cells. The DNA is TGTGCCAGCAGCCACGGGGCTGGACTAGCGGGAGCCTACGAGCAGTACTTC. This gives the protein CASSHGAGLAGAYEQYF.